This TCR beta chain originates from a study of blood T cell repertoires in COVID-19. Across the study: Researchers got acute and convalescent COVID-19 samples from the United States, Italy and Spain. T cells, B-cell-depleted T cells, or PBMCs supplied cDNA or gDNA.

Germline assignment: CDR1 SGHTA and CDR2 FQGNSA. Trimming took off 2 bases at V and 7 bases at J, with 19 bases between the two ends. The CDR3 runs to 16 residues. In the original workflow: Using reference gene primer amplification, nucleated cell counts were estimated. Generated by immunoSEQ multiplex PCR, the TCRdb table keeps only in-frame clones and is missing some. The D gene and trimming were derived from the DNA, and the V and J assignments and clone size from that table. The sample has 90,000 to 130,000 clones; 85% to 90% are singletons. The sample consisted of peripheral blood. The gene calls are TRBV7-2 and TRBJ2-3; a weak D match, TRBD1 (8 bases). This clonotype was obtained from a woman aged 45-60 years with acute or convalescent COVID-19. In nucleotides, the CDR3 is TGTGCCAGCAGCTTATTGGTAGGACAGGGAGGGAATACGCAGTATTTT. This codes for CASSLLVGQGGNTQYF. The full variable domain, completed using reference TRBV7-2 and TRBJ2-3, is GAGVSQSPSNKVTEKGKDVELRCDPISGHTALYWYRQSLGQGLEFLIYFQGNSAPDKSGLPSDRFSAERTGGSVSTLTIQRTQQEDSAVYLCASSLLVGQGGNTQYFGPGTRLTVL.